The subject of this entry is one T cell receptor (beta chain). Antigen unknown. Produced via immunoSEQ multiplex PCR; TCRdb's table is partial and in-frame only. The sample lists over 100,000 clones, 85% to 90% seen once, with roughly 2.1% in the top ten. Germline V CDR1 and CDR2: SGHVS, FQNEAQ. The CDR3 runs to 16 residues. V lost 1 base and J lost 1, with 13 bases in between. Among the approximately 110 subjects of the validation cohort, separate from the approximately 700-subject first cohort, were the donors. This record belongs to a study of cytomegalovirus exposure and HLA in healthy donors. Findings and limits, study-wide: Testing in vitro showed a few CMV-associated chains specific for CMV antigens. Cytomegalovirus association was listed for about 180 TCR beta chains. For most TCR sequences rarity was the rule, although some public TCRs occurred in many donors.

Input material: PBMCs. This receptor was taken from a woman between 18 and 29 years old in good health and CMV-seronegative. This chain uses TRBV7-8 with TRBJ1-1, with D possibly being TRBD1 (6 bases). CDR3 nucleotide sequence: TGTGCCAGCAGCTTAGTTGGGGGGGCCTCGAACACTGAAGCTTTCTTT. Translation gives CASSLVGGASNTEAFF.